These T cell receptor beta chains were read from a single sample in a study of T cells after yellow fever vaccination. TCRdb reprocessed the 5' RACE reads via MiXCR and lists one record per CDR3 protein. The sample records 300,000 to 450,000 distinct CDR3 sequences, roughly 8% being singletons. The input for sequencing was PBMCs, taken about 41 days after the first yellow fever vaccination. The receptors stem from a man younger than 35 who received the YFV17D yellow fever vaccine. CDR3s leave out the opening cysteine and the closing phenylalanine or tryptophan. Clone size appears in some rows only: once, few, many, or a class for an expanded clone.

j_call clone_size v_call cdr3_aa
TRBJ2-5 few TRBV20-1 SARFGLATETQY
TRBJ1-1 few TRBV7-9 ASSLSVGWAPALNTEAF
TRBJ2-1 NA TRBV4-2 ASSQEGRGRVYEQF
TRBJ2-1 few TRBV10-3 AITRGGASVNNEQF
TRBJ1-2 NA TRBV5-1 ASSLARAGDYGYT
TRBJ2-7 NA TRBV5-1 ASSLGQGVVEQY
TRBJ2-1 few TRBV20-1 SARTGGFYEQF
TRBJ2-3 NA TRBV20-1 SALGGDTQY
TRBJ1-1 few TRBV29-1 SVHIGGRDTEAF
TRBJ1-1 few TRBV6-2/TRBV6-3 ASSLQGTNTEAF
TRBJ2-2 NA TRBV28 ASSGSPTGELF
TRBJ2-3 many TRBV5-1 ASSFGPDTQY
TRBJ2-1 few TRBV7-2 ASSPGASGGEQF
TRBJ2-3 NA TRBV20-1 SASRPDRGTDTQY
TRBJ2-2 NA TRBV2 ASSVGSGGPGELF
TRBJ2-5 NA TRBV20-1 SARDPFSAVNQETQY
TRBJ1-1 NA TRBV5-1 ASSLGDRDNTEAF
TRBJ2-2 few TRBV5-1 ASSSDGVNTGELF
TRBJ1-4 NA TRBV7-8 ASSVRQTEKLF
TRBJ1-1 few TRBV6-5 ASSYSDNMGTEAF
TRBJ2-4 few TRBV20-1 SATKEDRVGAKNIQY
TRBJ2-1 many TRBV20-1 SALGAEGSWEQF
TRBJ2-2 few TRBV18 ASSPNGYTGELF
TRBJ2-7 NA TRBV18 ASSLDTTYEQY
TRBJ2-5 few TRBV27 ASRLTGGKETQY
TRBJ2-7 few TRBV4-1 ASSQVMGYEQY
TRBJ1-1 NA TRBV20-1 SVNVGANTEAF
TRBJ2-3 NA TRBV18 ASSPRPRSGGAADTQY
TRBJ1-1 NA TRBV20-1 SARESGGGNTEAF
TRBJ1-1 many TRBV4-3 ASSPNEQMGAF
TRBJ2-3 many TRBV27 ASSLSLVTDTQY
TRBJ2-3 many TRBV7-2 ASSRQKGRGARDTQY
TRBJ2-2 few TRBV4-2 ASSRLAGGPSGELF
TRBJ2-2 many TRBV5-1 ASNGASNTGELF
TRBJ1-1 NA TRBV5-1 ASSLTVLGSPEAF
TRBJ2-2 many TRBV12-3/TRBV12-4 ASSFGVSGELF
TRBJ1-4 many TRBV20-1 SARDRRGEGEKLF
TRBJ2-2 NA TRBV9 ASSDTRSRQINTGELF
TRBJ2-2 NA TRBV5-6 ASSLVGLVTTGELF
TRBJ2-6 many TRBV12-5 ASGAGANVLT
TRBJ2-1 NA TRBV5-5 ASSPGASPSYNEQF
TRBJ2-2 few TRBV6-4 ASSNEGFTGELF
TRBJ1-2 NA TRBV4-1 ASNLGGHYGYT
TRBJ2-7 few TRBV13 ASSFRGRTRLGEQY
TRBJ1-2 few TRBV5-1 ASSFFHSQGAWT